The 8 T cell receptor beta chains below were found in one sample sequenced in a study of shared clonotypes between healthy human individuals. Sequencing was performed with immunoSEQ multiplex PCR; in TCRdb, only in-frame clones are kept and a portion is missing. This sample has 2 million to 2.5 million clones, with 85% to 95% found just once. The sample consisted of naive CD4+ T cells from PBMCs. The subset: CD45RA+ positively selected. The receptors derive from a man between 18 and 35 years old in good health. Some clones in this sample may be carry-over from other donors' samples.

This chain links TRBV19 with TRBJ1-5; possibly TRBD1 for D (5 bases). Trimming took off 4 bases at V and 0 bases at J, with 13 bases between the two ends. Germline values: CDR1 LNHDA, CDR2 SQIVND (reference sequence). The CDR3 totals 16 residues. CDR3 protein: CASSTQGPYSNQPQHF. CDR3 coding DNA: TGTGCCAGTAGTACCCAGGGTCCCTATAGCAATCAGCCCCAGCATTTT.

This chain joins TRBV5-1 and TRBJ2-1; D possibly corresponds to TRBD2 (5 bases). The CDR3 has 14 residues. Germline CDR1 and CDR2: SGHRS and YFSETQ. Trimming stripped 0 bases from V and 5 bases from J, with 9 bases between. The CDR3 spells CASSLVSVDNEQFF. CDR3 coding DNA: TGCGCCAGCAGCTTGGTTAGCGTAGACAATGAGCAGTTCTTC. Using reference TRBV5-1 and TRBJ2-1 for the parts outside the CDR3, the full variable domain is KAGVTQTPRYLIKTRGQQVTLSCSPISGHRSVSWYQQTPGQGLQFLFEYFSETQRNKGNFPGRFSGRQFSNSRSEMNVSTLELGDSALYLCASSLVSVDNEQFFGPGTRLTVL.

The J gene is TRBJ1-1, the V gene TRBV28; TRBD1 agrees at 7 bases. This CDR3 spans 14 amino acids. J gave up 4 bases and V 4 bases, and 6 bases lay outside the gene matches. The germline V gene encodes CDR1 MDHEN and CDR2 SYDVKM. The CDR3 spells CASSSTGAATEAFF. CDR3 coding DNA: TGTGCCAGCAGTTCAACAGGGGCTGCCACTGAAGCTTTCTTT.

In regard to this clone: Distinct nucleotide sequences in the sample also encode this CDR3. The J gene is TRBJ1-3, the V gene TRBV5-1, with D possibly matching TRBD1 (5 bases). CDR1 is SGHRS and CDR2 is YFSETQ in the germline V gene. This CDR3 is built from 15 residues. V lost 5 bases and J lost 0, with 12 bases in between. In DNA, the CDR3 is TGCGCCAGCAGTTGGGACGGCGGCTCTGGAAACACCATATATTTT. This sequence encodes CASSWDGGSGNTIYF.

The V call is TRBV7-2, the J call TRBJ1-3; D is possibly TRBD1 (6 bases). Germline V gene data show CDR1 as SGHTA and CDR2 as FQGNSA. V was clipped by 5 bases and J by 2 bases, with 13 bases between them. The CDR3 contains 15 residues. The CDR3 region is CASSRGGSAGNTIYF. The DNA for the CDR3 is TGTGCCAGCAGCCGAGGGGGTTCAGCTGGAAACACCATATATTTT. Using reference TRBV7-2 and TRBJ1-3 for the parts outside the CDR3, the full variable domain is GAGVSQSPSNKVTEKGKDVELRCDPISGHTALYWYRQSLGQGLEFLIYFQGNSAPDKSGLPSDRFSAERTGGSVSTLTIQRTQQEDSAVYLCASSRGGSAGNTIYFGEGSWLTVV.

This sequence joins TRBV6-1 and TRBJ2-7, with D possibly being TRBD1 or TRBD2 (5 bases each). With 3 bases removed from V and 2 bases from J, the gap between germline ends came to 14 bases. CDR1 is MNHNS, CDR2 SASEGT, per germline. This CDR3 has 15 residues. CDR3 coding DNA: TGTGCCAGCAGTGACGGACGGGACGGGGCCTACGAGCAGTACTTC. Residues: CASSDGRDGAYEQYF.

As regards this clone: The sample carries other DNA sequences with the same CDR3. The genes are TRBV6-1 and TRBJ1-2; the D is unclear. Trimming took 2 bases from V and 5 from J, leaving 9 bases between them. The CDR3 has 13 amino acids. Germline CDR1 and CDR2: MNHNS and SASEGT. Here the CDR3 DNA reads TGTGCCAGCAGTGAAAGGGCGCCGTATGGCTACACCTTC. Amino acids: CASSERAPYGYTF.

The chain recombines TRBV7-3 with TRBJ2-5; 12 nucleotides match TRBD2. The CDR3 runs to 15 residues. Germline CDR1 and CDR2: SGHTA and FQGTGA. V lost 3 bases to trimming and J lost 6 bases; unmatched junction nucleotides: 5. Here the CDR3 reads CASSFTSGRSQTQYF. CDR3 nucleotide sequence: TGTGCCAGCAGCTTTACTAGCGGGAGGTCGCAGACCCAGTACTTC. Supplemented by reference TRBV7-3 and TRBJ2-5, the full variable domain reads GAGVSQTPSNKVTEKGKYVELRCDPISGHTALYWYRQSLGQGPEFLIYFQGTGAADDSGLPNDRFFAVRPEGSVSTLKIQRTERGDSAVYLCASSFTSGRSQTQYFGPGTRLLVL.